This T cell receptor beta chain was captured in a study of chemoradiotherapy in HPV16-positive cancers. CDR1 LNHDA and CDR2 SQIVND come from the germline V gene (reference sequence). The length of the CDR3 is 13 residues. A remark on this clone: The germline gene is not matched at one end of the junction; a read error may be the cause.

The table came from immunoSEQ multiplex PCR; TCRdb's copy has only in-frame clones and leaves some out. The sample has 2,000 to 3,000 clones; around 80% are singletons. Over chemoradiotherapy, repertoires were sampled more than once. The clonotype originates from a human donor with HPV-associated anogenital cancer. The specimen comprised tumor tissue, sampled from a patient who underwent chemoradiotherapy. J is TRBJ1-5 and V is TRBV19; the D is unclear. CDR3 coding DNA: TGTGCCGGTAGTACACAAAACAATCAGCCCCAGCATTTT. It codes for CAGSTQNNQPQHF. Looking up the rest from reference TRBV19 and TRBJ1-5 gives the full variable domain: DGGITQSPKYLFRKEGQNVTLSCEQNLNHDAMYWYRQDPGQGLRLIYYSQIVNDFQKGDIAEGYSVSREKKESFPLTVTSAQKNPTAFYLCAGSTQNNQPQHFGDGTRLSIL.